The entry below describes one T cell receptor (beta chain). Source study methods: Using reference gene primer amplification, nucleated cell counts were estimated. The data were produced by immunoSEQ multiplex PCR, yet TCRdb's version contains in-frame clones alone and is incomplete. V, J and clone size are taken as reported in that table, and D and trimming were inferred from the DNA itself. The sample contains 150,000 to 200,000 clones, around 80% of which appear only once. This CDR3 has 14 amino acids. With 2 bases clipped from V and 6 bases from J, the junction kept 7 bases outside the gene matches. Looked up from germline, CDR1 is SGHRS and CDR2 is YFSETQ. The record originates from a study of blood T cell repertoires in COVID-19. Study-level background: From the United States, Italy and Spain came samples of acute and convalescent COVID-19.

Participant reports of clinical history set cohort assignment. In Cohort 3, a recovered donor had either two negative PCRs, clearance, or symptom resolution. This chain joins TRBV5-1 and TRBJ1-2, with 7 bases aligning to TRBD1. Sequenced: PBMCs or T cells enriched from blood (not recorded which). The clonotype originates from a middle-aged man who had recovered from COVID-19. The CDR3 sequence is CASSFAQGKDGYTF. CDR3 DNA: TGCGCCAGCAGCTTCGCACAGGGGAAGGATGGCTACACCTTC.